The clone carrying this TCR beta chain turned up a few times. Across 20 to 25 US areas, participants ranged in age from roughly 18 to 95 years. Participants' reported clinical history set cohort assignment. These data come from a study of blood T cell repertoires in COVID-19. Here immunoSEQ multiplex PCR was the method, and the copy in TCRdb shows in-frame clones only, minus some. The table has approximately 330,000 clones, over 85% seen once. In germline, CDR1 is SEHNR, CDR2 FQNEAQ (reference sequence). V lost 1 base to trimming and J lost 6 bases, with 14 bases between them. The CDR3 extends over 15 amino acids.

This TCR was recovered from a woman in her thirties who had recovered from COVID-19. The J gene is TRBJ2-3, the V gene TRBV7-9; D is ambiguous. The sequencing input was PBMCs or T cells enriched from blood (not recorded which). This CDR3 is CASSLVLGPMDTQYF. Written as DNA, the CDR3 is TGTGCCAGCAGCTTAGTTCTGGGCCCCATGGATACGCAGTATTTT.